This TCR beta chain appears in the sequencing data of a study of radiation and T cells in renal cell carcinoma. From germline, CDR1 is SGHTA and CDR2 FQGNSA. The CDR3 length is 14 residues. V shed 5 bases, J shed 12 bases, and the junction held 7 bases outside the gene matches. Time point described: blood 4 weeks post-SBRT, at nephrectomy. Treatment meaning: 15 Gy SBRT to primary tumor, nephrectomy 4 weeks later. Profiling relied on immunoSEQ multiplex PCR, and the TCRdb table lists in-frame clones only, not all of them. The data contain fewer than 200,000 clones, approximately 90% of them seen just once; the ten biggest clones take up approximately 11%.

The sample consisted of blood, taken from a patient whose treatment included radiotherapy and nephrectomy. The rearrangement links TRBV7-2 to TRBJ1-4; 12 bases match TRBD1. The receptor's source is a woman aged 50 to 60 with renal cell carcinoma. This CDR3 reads CASSVPGQGAQLFF. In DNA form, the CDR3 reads TGTGCCAGCAGCGTCCCGGGACAGGGGGCACAACTGTTTTTT.